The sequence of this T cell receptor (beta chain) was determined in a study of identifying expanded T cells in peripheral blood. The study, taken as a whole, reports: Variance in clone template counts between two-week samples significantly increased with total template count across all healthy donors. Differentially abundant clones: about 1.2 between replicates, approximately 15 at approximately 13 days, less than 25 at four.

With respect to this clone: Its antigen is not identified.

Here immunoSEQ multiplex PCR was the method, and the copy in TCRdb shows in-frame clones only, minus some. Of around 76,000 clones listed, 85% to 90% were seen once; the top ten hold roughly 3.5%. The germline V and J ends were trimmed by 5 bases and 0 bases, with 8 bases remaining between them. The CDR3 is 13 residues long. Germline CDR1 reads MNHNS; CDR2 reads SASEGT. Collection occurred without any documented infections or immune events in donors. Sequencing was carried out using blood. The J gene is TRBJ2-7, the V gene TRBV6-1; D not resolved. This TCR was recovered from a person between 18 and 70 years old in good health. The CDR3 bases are TGTGCCAGCAGTCAAAGTGGCTCCTACGAGCAGTACTTC. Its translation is CASSQSGSYEQYF.